Sequencing of this T cell receptor beta chain was carried out in a study of tumor-infiltrating lymphocytes in primary liver carcinoma. About this clonotype: The target antigen is unknown. The junction and the germline gene differ at one end; a read error may be behind it.

With 500 ng total RNA as template and a constant-region primer, TCR beta cDNA was made. What produced the TCR beta libraries was three nested multiplex PCR rounds using slightly modified ARM-PCR. PCR rounds one and two used TRBV1-TRBV30 forward primers with a C-beta reverse primer for around 9 cycles each. TCRdb analysed the multiplex PCR reads with MiXCR anew, one entry per CDR3 protein. The sample records about 20,000 distinct CDR3 sequences, 70% to 90% being singletons. The study's findings and limits: When set against blood, tumors had a significantly higher top-250-clone fraction (p = 0.039). Representation across all five tumor regions was limited to only about 7.5-24% of top clones.

Without any cell sorting, about 20-32 mg of bulk tissue yielded co-extracted RNA and DNA. The study found over 80% viable tumor cells in every tumor sample. The CDR3 runs 15 residues. Germline-derived CDR1 and CDR2 are MNHEY and SVGAGI. The sequence derives from a woman aged 25 to 39 with primary liver carcinoma and hepatitis B virus infection. This chain joins TRBV6-5 and TRBJ2-2; TRBD1 or TRBD2 may be the D gene (5 bases each). The specimen sequenced was liver tumor tissue from sampling region 2. Subset denoted: tumor region T2, inferior pole. The CDR3 loop is CACSPRAGFTGELFF. CDR3 coding DNA: TGTGCCTGCAGTCCGCGGGCAGGGTTCACCGGGGAGCTATTTTTT.